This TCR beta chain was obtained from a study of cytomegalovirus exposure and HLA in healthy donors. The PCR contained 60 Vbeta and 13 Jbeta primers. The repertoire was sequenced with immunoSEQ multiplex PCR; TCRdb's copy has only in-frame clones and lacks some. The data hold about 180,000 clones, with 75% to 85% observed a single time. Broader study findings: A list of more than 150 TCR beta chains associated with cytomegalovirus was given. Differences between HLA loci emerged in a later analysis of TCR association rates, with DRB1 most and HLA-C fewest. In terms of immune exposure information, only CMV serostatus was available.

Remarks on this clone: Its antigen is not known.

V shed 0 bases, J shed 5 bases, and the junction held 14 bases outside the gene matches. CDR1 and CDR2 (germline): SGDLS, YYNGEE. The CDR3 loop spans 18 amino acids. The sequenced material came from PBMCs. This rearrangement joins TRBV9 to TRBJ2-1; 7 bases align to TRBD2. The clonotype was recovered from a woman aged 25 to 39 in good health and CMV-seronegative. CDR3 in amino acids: CASSVGSGSGGLDNEQFF. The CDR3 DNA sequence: TGTGCCAGCAGCGTAGGGTCTGGGTCGGGAGGTTTGGACAATGAGCAGTTCTTC.